The clone carrying this T cell receptor (beta chain) appeared many times. Antigen specificity is unknown. Germline CDR1 SGHRS, CDR2 YFSETQ. The CDR3 contains 15 residues. Trimming shortened V by 0 bases and J by 4 bases, and 13 bases separated the two germline ends. In making TCR cDNA, 5'RACE template switching added a universal primer site and UMIs to it. In TCRdb, the 5' RACE reads were re-called with MiXCR into one record per CDR3 protein. The table lists some 350,000 distinct CDR3 sequences, 3% to 4.5% of them singletons. These data belong to a study of T cells after yellow fever vaccination. Study outcomes and limitations: Contamination of FACS-sorted repertoires by abundant clonotypes from the bulk population could occur. Booster sampling recovered most clones from primary vaccination (96% CD4, around 90% CD8). Clonotype sharing between CD4 and CD8 compartments was small.

V is TRBV5-1 and J is TRBJ1-1; no clear D. The source of this sequence is a man aged 18 to 29 who received the YFV17D yellow fever vaccine. The specimen was PBMCs, collected 5 days after the yellow fever booster vaccination. The CDR3 sequence: CASSLEAGPSTEAFF. The CDR3 DNA is TGCGCCAGCAGCTTGGAGGCAGGACCGAGCACTGAAGCTTTCTTT.